This T cell receptor beta chain was recovered during a study of T cell responses to AZD1222 COVID-19 vaccine. Worth noting for this clone: Its antigen is undetermined.

Measured with immunoSEQ multiplex PCR; TCRdb has only the in-frame clones, and not every one. Among over 85,000 clones listed, around 87% were seen once. In germline, CDR1 is SGHDN, CDR2 FVKESK. Trimming cost V 1 base and J 4 bases, with 16 bases left between them. This CDR3 spans 16 amino acids. Whole-study findings and limits: There were vaccine-associated CD4 TCRs across spike, dominant at 160-218 and 743-854. Two doses of AZD1222 preceded a rise in Spike-specific TCR breadth and depth.

Sequences were derived from peripheral blood, sampled on day 0 of AZD1222 vaccination. This chain joins TRBV14 and TRBJ1-2, with D unresolved. This TCR was sampled from an adult in good health. CDR3 amino acids: CASSQVSGGLPYGYTF. The CDR3 DNA reads as TGTGCCAGCAGCCAAGTTTCAGGAGGTCTCCCCTATGGCTACACCTTC.